This T cell receptor beta chain came from a study of T cells in Graves' hyperthyroidism and ophthalmopathy. This clonotype came up a few times. The V gene end was trimmed by 4 bases and the J gene end by 1 base; junction bases not matched to a gene: 6. Germline CDR1 reads SGHDN; CDR2 reads FVKESK. The CDR3 totals 16 residues. Amplification yielded TCR beta CDR3 regions, with RNA transcripts as the source. TCR CDR3 underwent first-round RT-PCR with the HTBI primer set. MiXCR was run by TCRdb on the multiplex PCR reads, yielding one entry per CDR3 protein. The table has 300,000 to 350,000 distinct CDR3 sequences, around a fifth seen once.

The chain is built from TRBV14 and TRBJ1-1, with 10 nucleotides matching TRBD1. Sequenced input: blood. This receptor was obtained from a woman aged 50 to 60 with Graves' hyperthyroidism. The CDR3 bases are TGTGCCAGCAGCCGAAGAAGGGACAGGGGGAACACTGAAGCTTTCTTT. As protein: CASSRRRDRGNTEAFF.